A selection of T cell receptor beta chains follows, all from one sample in a study of TIL therapy for anti-PD-1-resistant metastatic lung cancer. Method: immunoSEQ multiplex PCR; TCRdb's copy keeps in-frame clones and lacks some. The sample lists tens of thousands of clones, 70% to 85% seen once, with under 5.5% in the top ten. The specimen comprised blood, sampled at baseline. All receptors derive from a woman aged 30 to 85 with non-small cell lung cancer. CDR3s include the opening cysteine and the closing phenylalanine or tryptophan. The order of the fields is V gene, D gene, clone size, J gene, CDR3 DNA, CDR3 protein. A D gene is named only where the DNA matches it firmly. Expanded clones get a size class; other rows say once, few or many, or leave the size out.

v_call: TRBV28
d_call: .
clone_size: .
j_call: TRBJ1-4
cdr3_nt: TGTGCCAGCAGTCGTACAACTAATGAAAAACTGTTTTTT
cdr3_aa: CASSRTTNEKLFF

v_call: TRBV9
d_call: TRBD1
clone_size: .
j_call: TRBJ2-7
cdr3_nt: TGTGCCAGCAGCGTAGCGGCGGCAGGGGGCATCTACGAGCAGTACTTC
cdr3_aa: CASSVAAAGGIYEQYF

v_call: TRBV5-6
d_call: .
clone_size: .
j_call: TRBJ2-3
cdr3_nt: TGTGCCAGCAGCTTGGAAGATACGCAGTATTTT
cdr3_aa: CASSLEDTQYF

v_call: TRBV7-9
d_call: TRBD1
clone_size: .
j_call: TRBJ2-5
cdr3_nt: TGTGCCAGCAGCCGAGGGACAGGGTTACAAGAGACCCAGTACTTC
cdr3_aa: CASSRGTGLQETQYF

v_call: TRBV14
d_call: TRBD1
clone_size: .
j_call: TRBJ1-2
cdr3_nt: TGTGCCAGCAGCCAAGCCGGGACAGGGGGTCCCTTGGGTTTCTATGGCTACACCTTC
cdr3_aa: CASSQAGTGGPLGFYGYTF

v_call: TRBV7-2
d_call: .
clone_size: once
j_call: TRBJ2-3
cdr3_nt: TGTGCCAGCAGCTTAGTGGGGACAGATACGCAGTATTTT
cdr3_aa: CASSLVGTDTQYF

v_call: TRBV27
d_call: .
clone_size: .
j_call: TRBJ1-6
cdr3_nt: TGTGCCAGCAGTTATGCACAGCCCCATTATAATTCACCCCTCCACTTT
cdr3_aa: CASSYAQPHYNSPLHF

v_call: TRBV18
d_call: TRBD1
clone_size: .
j_call: TRBJ1-1
cdr3_nt: TGTGCCAGCTCACCACCGGCACAGGGGTCGATGATGAACACTGAAGCTTTCTTT
cdr3_aa: CASSPPAQGSMMNTEAFF

v_call: TRBV7-9
d_call: .
clone_size: .
j_call: TRBJ2-3
cdr3_nt: TGTGCCAGCAGCATAGGAATGGTTGATACGCAGTATTTT
cdr3_aa: CASSIGMVDTQYF

v_call: TRBV10-1
d_call: .
clone_size: few
j_call: TRBJ2-2
cdr3_nt: TGCGCCAGCAGCCGAGTCCCCGGGGAGCTGTTTTTT
cdr3_aa: CASSRVPGELFF

v_call: TRBV10-1
d_call: .
clone_size: .
j_call: TRBJ2-7
cdr3_nt: TGCGCCAGCAGTGAGTTAAGGACAGAGCGGCCCTACGAGCAGTACTTC
cdr3_aa: CASSELRTERPYEQYF

v_call: TRBV6-5
d_call: TRBD1
clone_size: once
j_call: TRBJ1-6
cdr3_nt: TGTGCCAGCAGTTATATACCGGGACAGCGTAATTCACCCCTCCACTTT
cdr3_aa: CASSYIPGQRNSPLHF

v_call: TRBV19
d_call: .
clone_size: .
j_call: TRBJ2-3
cdr3_nt: TGTGCCAGTAGTATACGAGGTCGGTCTAGCACAGATACGCAGTATTTT
cdr3_aa: CASSIRGRSSTDTQYF

v_call: TRBV5-4
d_call: .
clone_size: .
j_call: TRBJ1-1
cdr3_nt: TGTGCCAGCAGCACCGTGAGGACGGGAACTGAAGCTTTCTTT
cdr3_aa: CASSTVRTGTEAFF

v_call: TRBV11-2
d_call: .
clone_size: .
j_call: TRBJ1-1
cdr3_nt: TGTGCCAGCAGCTTAACGAAGATGAACACTGAAGCTTTCTTT
cdr3_aa: CASSLTKMNTEAFF

v_call: TRBV30
d_call: .
clone_size: .
j_call: TRBJ2-7
cdr3_nt: TGTGCCTGGAGTGTGGGGGTCGCGACCGAGCAGTACTTC
cdr3_aa: CAWSVGVATEQYF

v_call: TRBV4-2
d_call: TRBD2
clone_size: .
j_call: TRBJ2-7
cdr3_nt: TGTGCCAGCAGCCAGGGAGGGTTCGCCTACGAGCAGTACTTC
cdr3_aa: CASSQGGFAYEQYF

v_call: TRBV2
d_call: TRBD1
clone_size: .
j_call: TRBJ2-7
cdr3_nt: TGTGCCAGCAGTGAAGCTGGGACAGGGTACGAGCAGTACTTC
cdr3_aa: CASSEAGTGYEQYF

v_call: TRBV7-8
d_call: TRBD1
clone_size: .
j_call: TRBJ2-7
cdr3_nt: TGTGCCAGCAGCTTGAGGGACAGGAGGAACTACGAGCAGTACTTC
cdr3_aa: CASSLRDRRNYEQYF

v_call: TRBV7-9
d_call: .
clone_size: .
j_call: TRBJ1-2
cdr3_nt: TGTGCCAGCAGCTTAAACCCCCCAGCGGGGTCTAACTATGGCTACACCTTC
cdr3_aa: CASSLNPPAGSNYGYTF

v_call: TRBV7-6
d_call: .
clone_size: few
j_call: TRBJ2-7
cdr3_nt: TGTGCCAGCAGCACCTACAAGACCTACGAGCAGTACTTC
cdr3_aa: CASSTYKTYEQYF

v_call: TRBV5-5
d_call: TRBD2
clone_size: .
j_call: TRBJ2-1
cdr3_nt: TGTGCCAGCAGCTTATACACGGGAGGGCCGGGGGATGAGCAGTTCTTC
cdr3_aa: CASSLYTGGPGDEQFF

v_call: TRBV11-2
d_call: .
clone_size: .
j_call: TRBJ1-2
cdr3_nt: TGTGCCAGCAGCTCTAAGAAGGCGAATGGCTACACCTTC
cdr3_aa: CASSSKKANGYTF

v_call: TRBV5-1
d_call: .
clone_size: .
j_call: TRBJ2-7
cdr3_nt: TGCGCCAGCCGGACGGACAGCTACGAGCAGTACTTC
cdr3_aa: CASRTDSYEQYF

v_call: TRBV28
d_call: TRBD1
clone_size: .
j_call: TRBJ1-2
cdr3_nt: TGTGCCAGCAGTTTACGGGGGACAGGGTCCGGTAAAGGCTATGGCTACACCTTC
cdr3_aa: CASSLRGTGSGKGYGYTF

v_call: TRBV7-2
d_call: .
clone_size: .
j_call: TRBJ1-5
cdr3_nt: TGTGCCAGCAGCTATTATACCGTAAGCTATAGCAATCAGCCCCAGCATTTT
cdr3_aa: CASSYYTVSYSNQPQHF

v_call: TRBV10-3
d_call: TRBD1
clone_size: .
j_call: TRBJ2-7
cdr3_nt: TGTGCCGCGAGACAGGGGGCAGACTACGAGCAGTACTTC
cdr3_aa: CAARQGADYEQYF

v_call: TRBV28
d_call: TRBD1
clone_size: .
j_call: TRBJ2-3
cdr3_nt: TGTGCCAGCAGTTTAGCAACGACAGGGTTCACAGATACGCAGTATTTT
cdr3_aa: CASSLATTGFTDTQYF

v_call: TRBV7-9
d_call: .
clone_size: .
j_call: TRBJ2-5
cdr3_nt: TGTGCCAGCAGCCCTAGGGACGGGTCAGAGACCCAGTACTTC
cdr3_aa: CASSPRDGSETQYF